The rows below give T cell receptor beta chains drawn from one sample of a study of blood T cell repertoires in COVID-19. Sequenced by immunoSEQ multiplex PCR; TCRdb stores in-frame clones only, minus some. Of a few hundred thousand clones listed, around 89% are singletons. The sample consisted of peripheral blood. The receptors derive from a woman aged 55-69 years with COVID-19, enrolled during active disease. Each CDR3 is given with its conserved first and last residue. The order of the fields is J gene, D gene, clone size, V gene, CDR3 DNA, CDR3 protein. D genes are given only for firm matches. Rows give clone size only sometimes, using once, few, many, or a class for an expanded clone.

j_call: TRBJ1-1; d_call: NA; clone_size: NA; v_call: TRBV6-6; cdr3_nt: TGTGCCAGCAGTTATGACGACAGACTGAACACTGAAGCTTTCTTT; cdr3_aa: CASSYDDRLNTEAFF
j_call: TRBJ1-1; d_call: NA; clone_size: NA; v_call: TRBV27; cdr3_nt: TGTGCCAGCAGAGATACGGGGGGCGGTGAAGCTTTCTTT; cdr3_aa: CASRDTGGGEAFF
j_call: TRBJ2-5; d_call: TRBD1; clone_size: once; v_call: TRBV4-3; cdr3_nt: TGCGCCAGCAGCCCACGACAGGGTGCCCAAGAGACCCAGTACTTC; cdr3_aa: CASSPRQGAQETQYF
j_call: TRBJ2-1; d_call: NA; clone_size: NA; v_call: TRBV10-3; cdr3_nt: TGTGCCATCAGTGAGATGGAGGGATACAATGAGCAGTTCTTC; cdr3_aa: CAISEMEGYNEQFF
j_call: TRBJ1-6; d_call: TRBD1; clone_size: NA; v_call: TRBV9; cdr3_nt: TGTGCCAGCAGCAACCGACAGGGTTTGAATTCACCCCTCCACTTT; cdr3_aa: CASSNRQGLNSPLHF
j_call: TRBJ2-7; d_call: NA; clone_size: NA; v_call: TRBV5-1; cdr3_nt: TGCGCCAGCACAGGCACTTCCTACGAGCAGTACTTC; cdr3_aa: CASTGTSYEQYF
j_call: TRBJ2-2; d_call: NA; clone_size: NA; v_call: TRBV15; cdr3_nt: TGTGCCACCAGCTTCAGACTTGGAAACACCGGGGAGCTGTTTTTT; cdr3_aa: CATSFRLGNTGELFF
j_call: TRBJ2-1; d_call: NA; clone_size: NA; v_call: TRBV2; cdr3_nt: TGTGCCAGCAGGGGTTCGATCTTTGGGGCCGTCAATGAGCAGTTCTTC; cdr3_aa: CASRGSIFGAVNEQFF
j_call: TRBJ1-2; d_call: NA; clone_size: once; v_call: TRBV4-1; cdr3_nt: TGCGCCAGCAGCCAAGACTACAGGTCCAACTATGGCTACACCTTC; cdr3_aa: CASSQDYRSNYGYTF
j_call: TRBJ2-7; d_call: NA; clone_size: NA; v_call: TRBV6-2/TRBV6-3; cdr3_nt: TGTGCCAGCAGTTACTCGAATAGCGGCTCCTACGAGCAGTACTTC; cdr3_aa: CASSYSNSGSYEQYF
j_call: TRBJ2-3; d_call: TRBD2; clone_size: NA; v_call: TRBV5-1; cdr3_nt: TGCGCCAGCAGCTTGGTGTTGCCCGGGACTAGCGCAGATACGCAGTATTTT; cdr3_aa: CASSLVLPGTSADTQYF
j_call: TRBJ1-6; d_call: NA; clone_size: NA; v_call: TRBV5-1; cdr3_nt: TGCGCCAGCAGCTTAGGGGCTACCTCGGGTTCACCCCTCCACTTT; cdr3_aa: CASSLGATSGSPLHF
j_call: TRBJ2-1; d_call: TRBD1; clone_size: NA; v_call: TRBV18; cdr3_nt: TGTGCCAGCTCACCACCTTCTTTTTACACGGGACAGGGGGCCCTGGAGCAGTTCTTC; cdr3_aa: CASSPPSFYTGQGALEQFF
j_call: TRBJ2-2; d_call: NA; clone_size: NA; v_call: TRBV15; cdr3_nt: TGTGCCACCAGCGCGGCCGGGAGAACCGGGGAGCTGTTTTTT; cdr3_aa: CATSAAGRTGELFF
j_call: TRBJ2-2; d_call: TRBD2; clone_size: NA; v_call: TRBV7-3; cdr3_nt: TGTGCCAGCAGCCCGGGAAGTAGACTAGCGGGGGGAAACACCGGGGAGCTGTTTTTT; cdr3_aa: CASSPGSRLAGGNTGELFF
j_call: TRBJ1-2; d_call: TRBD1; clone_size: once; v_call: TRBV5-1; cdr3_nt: TGCGCCAGCAGCGTCCAGGACAGGGGGAATGGCTACACCTTC; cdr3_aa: CASSVQDRGNGYTF
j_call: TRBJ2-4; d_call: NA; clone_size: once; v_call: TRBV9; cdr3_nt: TGTGCCAGCAGCGTAGGGCGGGAAAATATTCAGTACTTC; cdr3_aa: CASSVGRENIQYF
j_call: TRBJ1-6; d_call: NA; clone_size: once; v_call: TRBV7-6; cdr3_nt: TGTGCCAGCGAGGTTGCGGGGATGCATTCACCCCTCCACTTT; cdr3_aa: CASEVAGMHSPLHF
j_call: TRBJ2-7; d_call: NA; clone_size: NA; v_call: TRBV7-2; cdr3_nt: TGTGCCAGCAGCTTGTCATACGAGCAGTACTTC; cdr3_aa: CASSLSYEQYF
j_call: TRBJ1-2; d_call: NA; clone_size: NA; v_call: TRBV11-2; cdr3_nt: TGTGCCAGCAGCTTAGCGCCGGGGGACCATGGCTACACCTTC; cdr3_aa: CASSLAPGDHGYTF
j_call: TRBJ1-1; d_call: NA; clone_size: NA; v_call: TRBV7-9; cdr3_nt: TGTGCCAGCACCTACGGAGATGGAGGTGGCGGAGCTTTCTTT; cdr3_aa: CASTYGDGGGGAFF
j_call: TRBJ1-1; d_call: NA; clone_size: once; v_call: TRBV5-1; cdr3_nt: TGCGCCAGCAGCTTGGGCGGTTCAATGAACACTGAAGCTTTCTTT; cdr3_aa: CASSLGGSMNTEAFF
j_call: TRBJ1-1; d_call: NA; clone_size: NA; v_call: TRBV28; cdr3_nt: TGTGCCACCTGGGAGGGAGCGATGAACACTGAAGCTTTCTTT; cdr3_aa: CATWEGAMNTEAFF
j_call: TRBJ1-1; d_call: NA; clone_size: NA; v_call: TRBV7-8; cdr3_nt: TGTGCCAGCAGCCAGGGTCGAAGCGGTGAAGCTTTCTTT; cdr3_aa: CASSQGRSGEAFF
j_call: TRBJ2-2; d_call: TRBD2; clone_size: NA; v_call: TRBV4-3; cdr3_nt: TGCGCCAGCAGCCAAGTTAGCGGGGGGGCCGGCACCGGGGAGCTGTTTTTT; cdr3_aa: CASSQVSGGAGTGELFF
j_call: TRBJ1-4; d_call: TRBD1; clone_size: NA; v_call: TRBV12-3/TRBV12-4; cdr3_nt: TGTGCCAGCAGCAGACAGGGCGAAAAACTGTTTTTT; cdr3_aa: CASSRQGEKLFF
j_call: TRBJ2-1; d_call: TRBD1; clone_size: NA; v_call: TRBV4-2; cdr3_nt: TGTGCCAGCAGCCACGACAGGGGAGGCGCCGGGCAGTTCTTC; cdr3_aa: CASSHDRGGAGQFF
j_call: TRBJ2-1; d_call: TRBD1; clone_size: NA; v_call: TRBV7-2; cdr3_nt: TGTGCCAGCAGCCACGGGACAGCCAACAATGAGCAGTTCTTC; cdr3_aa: CASSHGTANNEQFF
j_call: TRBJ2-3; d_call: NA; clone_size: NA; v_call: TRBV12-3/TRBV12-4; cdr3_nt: TGTGCCAGCAGTTTAACGGGCACAGATACGCAGTATTTT; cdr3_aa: CASSLTGTDTQYF
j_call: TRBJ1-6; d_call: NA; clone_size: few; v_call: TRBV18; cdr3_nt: TGTGCCAGCTCACAAAACGCGGGGGATAATAGGTCACCCCTCCACTTT; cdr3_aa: CASSQNAGDNRSPLHF
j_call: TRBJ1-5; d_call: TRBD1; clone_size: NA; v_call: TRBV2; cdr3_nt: TGTGCCAGCAGTATGGCCGGGACAGGGAATCAGCCCCAGCATTTT; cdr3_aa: CASSMAGTGNQPQHF
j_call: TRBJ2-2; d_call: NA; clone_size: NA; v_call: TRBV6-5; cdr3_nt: TGTGCCAGCAGTTACTGGCTAGCCCACACCGGGGAGCTGTTTTTT; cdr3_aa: CASSYWLAHTGELFF
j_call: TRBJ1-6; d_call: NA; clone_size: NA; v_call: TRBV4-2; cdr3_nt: TGTGCCAGCAGCCAAGAAGGGAGAAATTCTGTTTCACCCCTCCACTTT; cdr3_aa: CASSQEGRNSVSPLHF
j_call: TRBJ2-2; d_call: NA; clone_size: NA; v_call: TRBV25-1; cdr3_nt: TGTGCCAGCAGTGTACCAGGGAACACCGGGGAGCTGTTTTTT; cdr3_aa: CASSVPGNTGELFF
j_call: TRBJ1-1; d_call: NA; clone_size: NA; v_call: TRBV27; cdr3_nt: TGTGCCAGCAGGGAATCGGGGGGGAGGGCCACTGAAGCTTTCTTT; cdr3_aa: CASRESGGRATEAFF
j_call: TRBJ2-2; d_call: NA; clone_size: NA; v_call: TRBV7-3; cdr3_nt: TGTGCCAGCAGCTACTCCCCTACCGGGGAGCTGTTTTTT; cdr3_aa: CASSYSPTGELFF
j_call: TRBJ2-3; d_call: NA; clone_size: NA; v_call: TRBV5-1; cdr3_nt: TGCGCCAGCAGCGCTCTTCAAGCTAGCACAGATACGCAGTATTTT; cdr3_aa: CASSALQASTDTQYF
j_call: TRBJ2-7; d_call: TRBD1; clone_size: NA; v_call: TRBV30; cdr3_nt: TGTGCCTGGAGGCGACCGGGACAGGGAAGGTCCTACGAGCAGTACTTC; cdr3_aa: CAWRRPGQGRSYEQYF
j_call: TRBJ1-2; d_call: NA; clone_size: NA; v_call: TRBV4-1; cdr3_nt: TGCGCCAGCAGCAAGACGGACGGGATCAACTATGGCTACACCTTC; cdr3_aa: CASSKTDGINYGYTF
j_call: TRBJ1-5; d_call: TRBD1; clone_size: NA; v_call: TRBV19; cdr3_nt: TGTGCCAGTAGTGTCACAGGGGGCTGGCGGCCCCAGCATTTT; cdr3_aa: CASSVTGGWRPQHF
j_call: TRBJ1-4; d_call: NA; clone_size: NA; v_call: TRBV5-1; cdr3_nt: TGCGCCAGCAGCCCAGGGGTCGGGGGGGAAAAACTGTTTTTT; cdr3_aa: CASSPGVGGEKLFF
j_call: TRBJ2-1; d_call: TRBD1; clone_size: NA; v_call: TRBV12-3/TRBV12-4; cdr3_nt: TGTGCCAGCAGATCAGGGGGAAGCAATGAGCAGTTCTTC; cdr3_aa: CASRSGGSNEQFF
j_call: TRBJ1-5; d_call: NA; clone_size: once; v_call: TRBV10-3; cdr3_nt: TGTGCCATCAGTGACCCGTCTAATCAGCCCCAGCATTTT; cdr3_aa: CAISDPSNQPQHF